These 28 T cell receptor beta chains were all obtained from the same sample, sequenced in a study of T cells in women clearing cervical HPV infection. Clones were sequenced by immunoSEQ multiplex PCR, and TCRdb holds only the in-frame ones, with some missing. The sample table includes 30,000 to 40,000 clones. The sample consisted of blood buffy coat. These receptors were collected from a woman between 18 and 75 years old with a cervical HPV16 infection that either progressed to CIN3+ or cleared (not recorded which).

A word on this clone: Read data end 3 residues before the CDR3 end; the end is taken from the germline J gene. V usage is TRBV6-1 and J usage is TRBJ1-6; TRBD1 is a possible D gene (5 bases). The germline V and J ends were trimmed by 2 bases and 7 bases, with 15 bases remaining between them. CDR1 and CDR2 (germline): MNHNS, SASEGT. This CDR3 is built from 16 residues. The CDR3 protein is CASSEFLGRENSPLHF. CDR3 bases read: TGTGCCAGCAGTGAATTCTTGGGCAGGGAAAATTCACCC.

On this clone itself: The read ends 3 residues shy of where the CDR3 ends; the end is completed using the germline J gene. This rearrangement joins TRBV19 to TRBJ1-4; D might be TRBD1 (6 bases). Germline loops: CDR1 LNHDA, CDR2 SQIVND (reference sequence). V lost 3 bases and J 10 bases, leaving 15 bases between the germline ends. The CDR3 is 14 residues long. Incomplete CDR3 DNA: TGTGCCAGTAGTATCGGGGGGGCCGGGGGAAAA. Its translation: CASSIGGAGGK. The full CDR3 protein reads CASSIGGAGGKLFF.

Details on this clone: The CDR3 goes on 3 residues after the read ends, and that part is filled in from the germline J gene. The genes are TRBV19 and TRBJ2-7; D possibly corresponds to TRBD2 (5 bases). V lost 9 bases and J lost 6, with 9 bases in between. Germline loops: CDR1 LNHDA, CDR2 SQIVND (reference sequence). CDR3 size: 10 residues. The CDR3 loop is CASGEVEQYF. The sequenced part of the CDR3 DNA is TGTGCCAGCGGGGAAGTCGAG.

CDR3 residues: CASSRTSGTGEQFF. Partial CDR3 DNA: TGTGCCAGCAGCCGGACTAGCGGAACGGGTGAG. The chain carries TRBV7-2 and TRBJ2-1; 10 bases agree with TRBD2. The CDR3 goes on 3 residues after the read ends, and that part is filled in from the germline J gene. V lost 5 bases and J lost 9; bases outside the gene matches: 7. Germline CDR1 SGHTA, CDR2 FQGNSA. The CDR3 is 14 amino acids.

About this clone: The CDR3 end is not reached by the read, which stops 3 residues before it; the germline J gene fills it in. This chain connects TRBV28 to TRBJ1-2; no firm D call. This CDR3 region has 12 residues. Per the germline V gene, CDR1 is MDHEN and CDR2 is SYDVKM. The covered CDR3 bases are TGTGCCAGCAGTTTAAGGCCGTCAGGC. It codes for CASSLRPSG. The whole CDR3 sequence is CASSLRPSGYTF.

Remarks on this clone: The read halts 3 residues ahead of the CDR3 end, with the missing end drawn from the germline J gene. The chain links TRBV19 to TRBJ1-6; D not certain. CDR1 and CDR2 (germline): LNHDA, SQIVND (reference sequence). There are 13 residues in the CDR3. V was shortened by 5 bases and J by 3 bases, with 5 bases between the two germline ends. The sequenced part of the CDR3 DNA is TGTGCCAGTAGTCAGTTCTATAATTCACCC. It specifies CASSQFYNSP. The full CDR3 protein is CASSQFYNSPLHF.

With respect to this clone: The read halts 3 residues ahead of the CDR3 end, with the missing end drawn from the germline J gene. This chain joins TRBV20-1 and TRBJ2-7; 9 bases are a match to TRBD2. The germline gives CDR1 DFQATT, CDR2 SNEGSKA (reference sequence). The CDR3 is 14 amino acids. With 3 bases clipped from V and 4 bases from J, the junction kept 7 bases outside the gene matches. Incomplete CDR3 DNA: TGCAGTGCTAGGTATAGCGGGAGAGAGTACGAG. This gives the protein CSARYSGREYE. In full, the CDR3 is CSARYSGREYEQYF.

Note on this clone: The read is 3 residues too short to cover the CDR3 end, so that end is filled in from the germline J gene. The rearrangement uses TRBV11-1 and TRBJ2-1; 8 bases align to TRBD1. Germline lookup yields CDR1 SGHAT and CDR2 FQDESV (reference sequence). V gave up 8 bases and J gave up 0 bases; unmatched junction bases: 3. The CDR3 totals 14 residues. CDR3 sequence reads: CASQGAPSYNEQFF. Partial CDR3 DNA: TGTGCCAGCCAGGGGGCCCCCTCCTACAATGAG.

The CDR3 reads CASSYSGVTYEQYF. CDR3 DNA, as far as it was read: TGTGCCAGTAGTTATAGCGGCGTAACCTACGAG. The rearrangement links TRBV19 to TRBJ2-7, with a possible D match to TRBD2 (6 bases). The read ends 3 residues shy of where the CDR3 ends; the end is completed using the germline J gene. The CDR3 spans 14 residues. With 5 bases removed from V and 2 bases from J, the gap between germline ends came to 13 bases. Germline V gene data show CDR1 as LNHDA and CDR2 as SQIVND (reference sequence).

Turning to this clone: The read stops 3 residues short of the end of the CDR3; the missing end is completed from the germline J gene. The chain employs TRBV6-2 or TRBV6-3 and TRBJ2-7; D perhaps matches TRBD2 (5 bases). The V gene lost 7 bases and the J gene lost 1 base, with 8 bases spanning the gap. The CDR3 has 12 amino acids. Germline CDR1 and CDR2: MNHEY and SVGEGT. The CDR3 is CASTGGSYEQYF. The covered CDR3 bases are TGTGCCAGCACAGGCGGGTCCTACGAG.

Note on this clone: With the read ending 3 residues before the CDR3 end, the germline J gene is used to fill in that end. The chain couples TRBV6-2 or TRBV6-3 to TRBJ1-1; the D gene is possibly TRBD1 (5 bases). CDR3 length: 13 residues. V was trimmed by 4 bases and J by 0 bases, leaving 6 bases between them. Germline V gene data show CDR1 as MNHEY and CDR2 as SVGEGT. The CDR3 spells CASSWGMNTEAFF. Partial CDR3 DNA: TGTGCCAGCAGTTGGGGCATGAACACTGAA.

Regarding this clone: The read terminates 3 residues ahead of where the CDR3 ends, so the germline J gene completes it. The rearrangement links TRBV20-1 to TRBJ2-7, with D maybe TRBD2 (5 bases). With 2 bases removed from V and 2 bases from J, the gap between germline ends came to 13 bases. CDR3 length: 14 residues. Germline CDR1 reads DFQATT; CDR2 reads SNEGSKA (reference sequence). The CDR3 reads CSARSHRLPYEQYF. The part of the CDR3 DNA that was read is TGCAGTGCTAGATCACATAGACTACCCTACGAG.

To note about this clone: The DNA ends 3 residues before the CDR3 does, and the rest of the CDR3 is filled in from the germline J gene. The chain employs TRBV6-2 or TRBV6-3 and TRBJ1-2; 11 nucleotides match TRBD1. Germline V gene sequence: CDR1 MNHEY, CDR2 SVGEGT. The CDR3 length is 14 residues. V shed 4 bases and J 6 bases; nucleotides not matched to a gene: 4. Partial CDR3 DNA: TGTGCCAGCAGTTTGGACAGGGGGCGCGATGGC. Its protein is CASSLDRGRDG. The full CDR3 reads CASSLDRGRDGYTF.

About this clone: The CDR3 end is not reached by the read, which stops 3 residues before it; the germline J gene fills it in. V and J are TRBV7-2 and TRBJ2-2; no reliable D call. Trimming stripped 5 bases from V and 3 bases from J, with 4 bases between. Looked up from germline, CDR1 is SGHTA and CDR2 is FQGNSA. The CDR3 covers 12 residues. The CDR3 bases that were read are TGTGCCAGCAGCCCGGACACCGGGGAG. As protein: CASSPDTGE. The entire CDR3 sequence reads CASSPDTGELFF.

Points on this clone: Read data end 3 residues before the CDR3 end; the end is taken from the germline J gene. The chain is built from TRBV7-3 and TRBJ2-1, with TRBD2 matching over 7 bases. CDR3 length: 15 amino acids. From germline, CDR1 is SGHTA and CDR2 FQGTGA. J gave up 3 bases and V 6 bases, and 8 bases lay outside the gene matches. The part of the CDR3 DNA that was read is TGTGCCAGCAGGGAGACCGGGACTAACTACAATGAG. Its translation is CASRETGTNYNE. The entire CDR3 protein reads CASRETGTNYNEQFF.

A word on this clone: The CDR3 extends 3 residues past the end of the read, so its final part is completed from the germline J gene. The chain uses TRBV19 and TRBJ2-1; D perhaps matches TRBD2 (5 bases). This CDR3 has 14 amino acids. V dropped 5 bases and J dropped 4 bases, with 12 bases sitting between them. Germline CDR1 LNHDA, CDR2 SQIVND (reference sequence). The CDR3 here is CASSPGELYNEQFF. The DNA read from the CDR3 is TGTGCCAGTAGTCCCGGGGAGCTATACAATGAG.

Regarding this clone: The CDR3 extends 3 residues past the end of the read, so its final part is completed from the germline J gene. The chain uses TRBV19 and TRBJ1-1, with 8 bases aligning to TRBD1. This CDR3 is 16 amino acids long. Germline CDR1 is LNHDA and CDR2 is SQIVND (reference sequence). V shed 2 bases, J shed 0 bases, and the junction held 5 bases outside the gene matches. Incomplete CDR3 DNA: TGTGCCAGTAGTATACCAGGGGGCGGACTGAACACTGAA. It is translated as CASSIPGGGLNTE. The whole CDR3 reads CASSIPGGGLNTEAFF.

CDR3: CASSINRDGNTEAFF. Incomplete CDR3 DNA: TGTGCCAGTAGTATTAACAGGGACGGGAACACTGAA. V is TRBV19 and J is TRBJ1-1; D is perhaps TRBD1 (6 bases). The read ends 3 residues early relative to the CDR3; the germline J gene fills the gap. Trimming pared 3 bases from V and 1 base from J, leaving 12 bases between. In germline, CDR1 is LNHDA, CDR2 SQIVND (reference sequence). The CDR3 runs to 15 residues.

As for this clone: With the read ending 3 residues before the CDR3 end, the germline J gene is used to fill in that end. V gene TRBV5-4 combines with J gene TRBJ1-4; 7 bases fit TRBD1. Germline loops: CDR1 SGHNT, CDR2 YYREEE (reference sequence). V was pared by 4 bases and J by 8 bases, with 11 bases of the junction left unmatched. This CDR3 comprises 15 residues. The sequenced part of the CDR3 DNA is TGTGCCAGCAGCCCCCCAGGGGCAGGGGGAGAAAAA. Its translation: CASSPPGAGGEK. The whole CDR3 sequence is CASSPPGAGGEKLFF.

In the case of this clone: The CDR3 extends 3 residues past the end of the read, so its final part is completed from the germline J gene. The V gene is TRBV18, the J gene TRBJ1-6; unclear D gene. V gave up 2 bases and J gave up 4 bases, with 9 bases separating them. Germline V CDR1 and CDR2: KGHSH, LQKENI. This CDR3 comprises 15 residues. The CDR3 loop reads CASSPMAPYNSPLHF. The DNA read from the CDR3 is TGTGCCAGCTCACCAATGGCCCCGTATAATTCACCC.

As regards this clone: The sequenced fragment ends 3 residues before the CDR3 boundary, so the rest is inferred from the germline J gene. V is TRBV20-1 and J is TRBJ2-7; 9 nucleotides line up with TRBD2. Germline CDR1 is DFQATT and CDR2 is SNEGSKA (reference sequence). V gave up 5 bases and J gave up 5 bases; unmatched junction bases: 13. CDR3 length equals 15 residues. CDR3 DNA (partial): TGCAGTGCTCCAGACTCGGCGGGAGGGATCGACGAG. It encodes CSAPDSAGGIDE. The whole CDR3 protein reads CSAPDSAGGIDEQYF.

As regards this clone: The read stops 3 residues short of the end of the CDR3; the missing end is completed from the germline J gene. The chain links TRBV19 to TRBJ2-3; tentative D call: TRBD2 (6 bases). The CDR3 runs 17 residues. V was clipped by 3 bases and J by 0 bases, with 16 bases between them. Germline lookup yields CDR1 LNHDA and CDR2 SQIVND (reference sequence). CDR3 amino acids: CASSMVAGLASTDTQYF. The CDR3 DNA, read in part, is TGTGCCAGTAGTATGGTGGCGGGATTAGCTAGCACAGATACG.

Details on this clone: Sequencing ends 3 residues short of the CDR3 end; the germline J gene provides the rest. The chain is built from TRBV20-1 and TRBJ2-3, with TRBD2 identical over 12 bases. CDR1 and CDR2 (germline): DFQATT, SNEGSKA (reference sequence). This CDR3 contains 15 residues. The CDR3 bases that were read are TGCAGTGCTCCCCGGACTAGCGGGACACAAGAGACG. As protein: CSAPRTSGTQET. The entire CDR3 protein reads CSAPRTSGTQETQYF.

The CDR3: CSVENPGDYGYTF. CDR3 DNA (partial): TGCAGCGTTGAGAATCCAGGGGACTATGGC. The chain carries TRBV29-1 and TRBJ1-2; D might be TRBD1 (6 bases). The read ends 3 residues early relative to the CDR3; the germline J gene fills the gap. V was clipped by 3 bases and J by 3 bases, with 11 bases between them. This CDR3 region has 13 residues. Germline CDR1 SQVTM, CDR2 ANQGSEA.

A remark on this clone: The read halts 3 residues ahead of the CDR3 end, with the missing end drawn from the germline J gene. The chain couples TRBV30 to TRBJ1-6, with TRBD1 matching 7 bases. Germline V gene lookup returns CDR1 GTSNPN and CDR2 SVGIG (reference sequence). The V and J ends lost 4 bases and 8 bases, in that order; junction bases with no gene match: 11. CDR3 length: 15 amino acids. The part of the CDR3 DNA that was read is TGTGCCTGGATTAGCAGGGGGAGTGGGGATTCACCC. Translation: CAWISRGSGDSP. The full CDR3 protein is CAWISRGSGDSPLHF.

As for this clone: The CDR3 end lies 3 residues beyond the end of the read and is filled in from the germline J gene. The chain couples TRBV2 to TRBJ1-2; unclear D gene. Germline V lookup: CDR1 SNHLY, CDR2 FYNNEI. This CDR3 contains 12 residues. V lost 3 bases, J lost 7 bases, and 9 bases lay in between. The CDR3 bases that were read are TGTGCCAGCAGTGAGAGGGCGGGTGGC. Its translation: CASSERAGG. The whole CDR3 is CASSERAGGYTF.

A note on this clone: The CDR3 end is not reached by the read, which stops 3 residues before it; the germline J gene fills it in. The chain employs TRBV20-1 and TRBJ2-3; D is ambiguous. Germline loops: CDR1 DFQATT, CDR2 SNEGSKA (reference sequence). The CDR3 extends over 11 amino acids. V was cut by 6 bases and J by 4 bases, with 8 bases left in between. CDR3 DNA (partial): TGCAGTGCGCCCTCGGCAGATACG. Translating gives CSAPSADT. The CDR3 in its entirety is CSAPSADTQYF.

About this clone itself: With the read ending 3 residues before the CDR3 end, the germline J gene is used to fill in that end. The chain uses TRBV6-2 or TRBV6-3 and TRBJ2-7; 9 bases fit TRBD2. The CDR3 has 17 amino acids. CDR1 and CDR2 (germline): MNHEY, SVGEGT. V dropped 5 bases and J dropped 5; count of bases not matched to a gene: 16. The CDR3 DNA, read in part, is TGTGCCAGCAGTCCAATCGTTGGCGGGAGGGATTTCCACGAG. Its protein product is CASSPIVGGRDFHE. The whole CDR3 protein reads CASSPIVGGRDFHEQYF.